The 26 T cell receptor beta chains below come from one sample, sequenced in a study of T cells in Graves' hyperthyroidism and ophthalmopathy. Amplified regions were TCR beta CDR3 sequences from RNA transcripts. The study used the HTBI primer set for a first-round RT-PCR of the TCR CDR3. TCRdb recomputed calls from the multiplex PCR reads with MiXCR, one row per CDR3 protein. The table shows 300,000 to 450,000 distinct CDR3 sequences, with approximately 14% occurring only once. The sample was blood. All receptors come from an older woman with Graves' hyperthyroidism.

This clonotype was counted between two and nine times. The rearrangement links TRBV18 to TRBJ2-7; 7 bases line up with TRBD1. The CDR3 runs to 14 residues. Germline CDR1 and CDR2: KGHSH and LQKENI. V was pared by 3 bases and J by 3 bases, with 5 bases of the junction left unmatched. The CDR3 DNA reads TGTGCCAGCTCACCCGACAGGGACCTCTACGAGCAGTACTTC. Translated: CASSPDRDLYEQYF.

The rearrangement uses TRBV12-3 or TRBV12-4 and TRBJ2-1; 10 positions agree with TRBD2. This CDR3 spans 15 amino acids. V was clipped by 6 bases and J by 7 bases; unmatched bases: 9. The CDR3 sequence: CASSNLAGVGNEQFF. The CDR3, as DNA: TGTGCCAGCAGCAATCTAGCGGGAGTAGGTAATGAGCAGTTCTTC.

This clonotype came up many times. The chain links TRBV24-1 to TRBJ2-2; a possible D gene is TRBD2 (5 bases). Germline lookup yields CDR1 KGHDR and CDR2 SFDVKD. V lost 9 bases and J 5 bases, leaving 12 bases between the germline ends. The CDR3 is 13 amino acids. CDR3 DNA sequence: TGTGCCACCTTAGGGAGACGGACCGGGGAGCTGTTTTTT. This sequence encodes CATLGRRTGELFF.

This clonotype was seen repeatedly, ten times or more. The V and J genes are TRBV29-1 and TRBJ2-1, with D maybe TRBD1 (6 bases). The CDR3 is 15 residues long. The V and J ends lost 3 bases and 3 bases respectively, with 15 bases between them. The V gene's germline CDR1 is SQVTM and CDR2 ANQGSEA. In DNA form, the CDR3 reads TGCAGCGTTGAGTATGGGGCCAGGGGCTACAATGAGCAGTTCTTC. The encoded protein is CSVEYGARGYNEQFF.

CDR3 DNA: TGTGCCAGTAGTATCCAGGCGGGACAGAATTCACCCCTCCACTTT. It is translated as CASSIQAGQNSPLHF. The chain uses TRBV19 and TRBJ1-6; 7 bases align to TRBD1. V trimming: 3 bases; J trimming: 7 bases; junction bases outside the gene matches: 6. Germline CDR1 is LNHDA and CDR2 is SQIVND (reference sequence). This CDR3 has 15 amino acids.

As to this clonotype: Germline and junction disagree at one end, which may indicate a read error. The chain carries TRBV20-1 and TRBJ2-7, with 8 bases aligning to TRBD2. Germline V gene lookup returns CDR1 DFQATT and CDR2 SNEGSKA (reference sequence). The CDR3 totals 16 residues. The CDR3 sequence: CRARSPFQRELGEQHF. The CDR3 nucleotides are TGCAGAGCTAGATCCCCCTTCCAGCGGGAGTTGGGCGAGCAGCACTTC.

This clonotype was found a few times. The chain joins TRBV2 to TRBJ1-3; 8 bases are a match to TRBD1. CDR1 SNHLY and CDR2 FYNNEI come from the germline V gene. Trimming took 4 bases from V and 4 from J; bases not matched to a gene: 6. The CDR3 contains 15 residues. The CDR3 sequence is CASSGGQGLGNTIYF. The DNA of the CDR3 is TGTGCCAGCAGTGGAGGACAGGGATTGGGAAACACCATATATTTT.

This clonotype came up many times. The V and J genes are TRBV6-1 and TRBJ2-1; 11 bases are a match to TRBD2. This CDR3 is built from 15 residues. Trimming took 6 bases from V and 6 from J; bases not matched to a gene: 7. Germline CDR1 MNHNS, CDR2 SASEGT. The CDR3 region is CASRGLAAPTNEQFF. The CDR3 DNA is TGTGCCAGCAGGGGACTAGCGGCACCAACCAATGAGCAGTTCTTC.

In this sample, this clonotype turned up many times. The rearrangement uses TRBV6-1 and TRBJ2-7; TRBD2 matches at 8 bases. The CDR3 consists of 13 residues. Per germline, CDR1 MNHNS and CDR2 SASEGT. The J segment lost 7 bases and the V segment lost 6 bases, leaving 8 bases of the junction unmatched. The CDR3 region has the DNA TGTGCCAGCAGGGCTAGCGGGCTTCGTGAGCAGTACTTC. It specifies CASRASGLREQYF.

This clonotype was found many times. The CDR3 reads CASASGSGANVLTF. CDR3 nucleotide sequence: TGTGCCAGCGCCTCTGGGTCTGGGGCCAACGTCCTGACTTTC. The gene calls are TRBV11-2 and TRBJ2-6; unclear D gene. Germline V gene sequence: CDR1 SGHAT, CDR2 FQNNGV. Trimming cost V 8 bases and J 1 base, with 9 bases left between them. The CDR3 has 14 amino acids.

The chain has TRBV30 and TRBJ2-1; 9 positions agree with TRBD1. CDR1 and CDR2 from the germline V gene are GTSNPN and SVGIG (reference sequence). This CDR3 has 15 residues. V was clipped by 1 base and J by 1 base; unmatched bases: 2. CDR3 protein: CAWSAQGASYNEQFF. In DNA form, the CDR3 reads TGTGCCTGGAGTGCACAGGGGGCTTCCTACAATGAGCAGTTCTTC.

The rearrangement links TRBV6-1 to TRBJ2-7, with TRBD1 as a possible D gene (6 bases). V was shortened by 10 bases and J by 0 bases, with 13 bases between the two germline ends. This CDR3 has 13 amino acids. CDR1 MNHNS and CDR2 SASEGT come from the germline V gene. In DNA form, the CDR3 reads TGTGCCACCGGTCAGGGGTCCTCCTACGAGCAGTACTTC. Its protein is CATGQGSSYEQYF.

This clonotype was picked up many times. Here the CDR3 reads CAITGQSFYGYTF. CDR3 DNA: TGTGCCATCACGGGACAATCGTTCTATGGCTACACCTTC. The chain links TRBV10-3 to TRBJ1-2; TRBD1 might be the D (6 bases). Trimming left V 7 bases short and J 4 bases short, with 13 bases between. This CDR3 has 13 residues. Germline V gene data show CDR1 as ENHRY and CDR2 as SYGVKD.

This clonotype showed up just a few times. This chain joins TRBV6-5 and TRBJ1-1; D not resolved. Trimming stripped 0 bases from V and 2 bases from J, with 7 bases between. CDR1 is MNHEY, CDR2 SVGAGI, per germline. The CDR3 length is 14 residues. The CDR3 DNA is TGTGCCAGCAGTTACTCTCCGATTAACACTGAAGCTTTCTTT. This translates into CASSYSPINTEAFF.

This clonotype showed up many times. V is TRBV12-3 or TRBV12-4 and J is TRBJ1-1; D is unclear. V shed 4 bases and J shed 4 bases, with 13 bases lying between them. This CDR3 is 14 amino acids long. The CDR3 bases are TGTGCCAGCAGTTGGTCACTGTTGGGCACTGAAGCTTTCTTT. Residues: CASSWSLLGTEAFF.

This clonotype was found many times. The chain recombines TRBV4-1 with TRBJ1-2; 8 bases are shared with TRBD1. The CDR3 is made up of 12 amino acids. Per the germline V gene, CDR1 is MGHRA and CDR2 is YSYEKL. With V trimmed by 5 bases and J by 8 bases, 4 bases remained unmatched. The CDR3 here is CASSKTGEGYTF. The CDR3 coding sequence is TGCGCCAGCAGCAAGACAGGGGAGGGCTACACCTTC.

This clonotype was detected many times. V usage is TRBV11-3 and J usage is TRBJ1-2; the D is unclear. V dropped 5 bases and J dropped 4 bases, with 14 bases sitting between them. The CDR3 contains 14 residues. From germline, CDR1 is SGHNT and CDR2 YENEEA. The CDR3 bases are TGTGCCAGCAGCCCTCTGTCGCGCCCCTATGGCTACACCTTC. It yields the protein CASSPLSRPYGYTF.

This clonotype was recorded a few times. The chain combines TRBV25-1 with TRBJ1-1; D call uncertain. Germline V lookup: CDR1 MGHDK, CDR2 SYGVNS. V lost 4 bases to trimming and J lost 1 base, with 13 bases between them. The CDR3 totals 15 residues. In nucleotides, the CDR3 is TGTGCCAGCAGTGGCCGCCTGGGTAAGAACACTGAAGCTTTCTTT. It codes for CASSGRLGKNTEAFF.

This clonotype has more than one count but fewer than ten. CDR3 in DNA: TGCGCCAGCAGCTTTGCCCCAGCGGGGTCCTATGGCTACACCTTC. Its protein product is CASSFAPAGSYGYTF. The gene calls are TRBV5-1 and TRBJ1-2, with D unresolved. Germline values: CDR1 SGHRS, CDR2 YFSETQ. This CDR3 contains 15 residues. Trimming left V 2 bases short and J 4 bases short, with 15 bases between.

This clonotype was detected many times. The chain recombines TRBV5-1 with TRBJ2-3, with 11 nucleotides matching TRBD2. The CDR3 is made up of 15 amino acids. Germline CDR1 reads SGHRS; CDR2 reads YFSETQ. The V and J ends lost 4 bases and 3 bases, in that order; junction bases with no gene match: 4. CDR3 nucleotide sequence: TGCGCCAGCAGCCCGGGACTAGCGGTGACAGATACGCAGTATTTT. Translation: CASSPGLAVTDTQYF.

This clonotype showed up many times. This sequence joins TRBV11-2 and TRBJ2-5; TRBD1 matches 9 bases. The CDR3 length is 16 residues. Germline CDR1 and CDR2: SGHAT and FQNNGV. With V trimmed by 4 bases and J by 7 bases, 13 bases remained unmatched. The CDR3 sequence: CASSSQSGTGYRTQYF. The CDR3 coding sequence is TGTGCCAGCAGCTCCCAATCAGGGACAGGGTATCGGACCCAGTACTTC.

This clonotype occurred many times. The chain joins TRBV27 to TRBJ2-2, with 10 bases identical to TRBD2. J lost 3 bases, V lost 3 bases, and 1 base had no gene match. The CDR3 has 15 residues. The germline V gene has CDR1 MNHEY and CDR2 SMNVEV (reference sequence). CDR3 loop: CASSFLAGDTGELFF. CDR3 nucleotides: TGTGCCAGCAGTTTCCTAGCGGGAGACACCGGGGAGCTGTTTTTT.

This clonotype was detected once. The chain uses TRBV6-1 and TRBJ1-5; 7 nucleotides align to TRBD1. Germline values: CDR1 MNHNS, CDR2 SASEGT. The CDR3 consists of 15 residues. V dropped 4 bases and J dropped 0; count of bases not matched to a gene: 3. The CDR3 nucleotides are TGTGCCAGCAGTGGACAGGGTTATAGCAATCAGCCCCAGCATTTT. It codes for CASSGQGYSNQPQHF.

In its sample, this clonotype was seen many times. The J gene is TRBJ2-1, the V gene TRBV11-2, with D possibly matching TRBD2 (5 bases). The CDR3 loop spans 13 amino acids. Trimming removed 5 bases from V and 4 bases from J, with 9 bases in between. Germline lookup yields CDR1 SGHAT and CDR2 FQNNGV. The CDR3 spells CASSPDFYNEQFF. CDR3 nucleotide sequence: TGTGCCAGCAGCCCGGACTTTTACAATGAGCAGTTCTTC.

The V gene is TRBV19, the J gene TRBJ1-1; D unresolved. Germline CDR1 LNHDA, CDR2 SQIVND (reference sequence). This CDR3 region has 12 residues. Trimming shortened V by 0 bases and J by 10 bases, and 9 bases separated the two germline ends. The CDR3 loop reads CASSIEGMTAFF. The CDR3 DNA sequence: TGTGCCAGTAGTATAGAAGGGATGACAGCTTTCTTT.

This clonotype was detected ten times or more. This sequence joins TRBV2 and TRBJ2-1, with a tentative D call TRBD1 (5 bases). Trimming removed 4 bases from V and 9 bases from J, with 19 bases in between. The V gene's germline CDR1 is SNHLY and CDR2 FYNNEI. This CDR3 region has 15 residues. CDR3 sequence (DNA): TGTGCCAGCAGTGCATCCCAGGGCTGGTTCCGTGAGCAGTTCTTC. Translated, it gives CASSASQGWFREQFF.